The 16 T cell receptor beta chains below were found in one sample sequenced in a study of OX40 agonist ivuxolimab in advanced cancers. Using immunoSEQ multiplex PCR, the repertoire was profiled, and TCRdb retains in-frame clones only, with some absent. Found here are tens of thousands of clones, 65% to 85% of them singletons; the top ten hold around 0.78%. Sequenced here: CD4+ or CD8+ T cells sorted from blood, sampled in a trial of the OX40 agonist ivuxolimab. These receptors were collected from an adult with an advanced solid tumor such as melanoma, head and neck, liver or kidney cancer.

The V gene is TRBV7-9, the J gene TRBJ2-3, with no clear D. This CDR3 region has 12 residues. The germline V and J ends were trimmed by 5 bases and 6 bases, with 9 bases remaining between them. CDR1 SEHNR and CDR2 FQNEAQ come from the germline V gene (reference sequence). The CDR3 reads CASSQVRDTQYF. DNA of the CDR3: TGTGCCAGCAGCCAAGTACGGGATACGCAGTATTTT.

The V and J genes are TRBV12-5 and TRBJ2-2; D is possibly TRBD1 (5 bases). This CDR3 region has 18 residues. Germline V gene data show CDR1 as LGHNT and CDR2 as FRNRAP. With 0 bases removed from V and 1 base from J, the gap between germline ends came to 15 bases. The chain's CDR3 is CASGLVQDGQLNTGELFF. The CDR3 DNA follows: TGTGCTAGTGGTTTGGTACAGGACGGGCAGTTGAACACCGGGGAGCTGTTTTTT.

V gene TRBV5-1 combines with J gene TRBJ2-7; D remains unclear. V lost 0 bases, J lost 6 bases, and 10 bases lay in between. The CDR3 is 13 residues long. Germline assignment: CDR1 SGHRS and CDR2 YFSETQ. The CDR3 region has the DNA TGCGCCAGCAGCTTGGGCGGCGGAAGCGAGCAGTACTTC. Amino acids: CASSLGGGSEQYF.

The chain is built from TRBV29-1 and TRBJ2-1, with 7 bases identical to TRBD1. CDR1 and CDR2 from the germline V gene are SQVTM and ANQGSEA. V lost 1 base to trimming and J lost 9 bases; unmatched junction nucleotides: 12. The CDR3 has 15 residues. CDR3 sequence reads: CSVEGGQTALGEQFF. In DNA, the CDR3 is TGCAGCGTTGAAGGGGGACAGACAGCTTTGGGTGAGCAGTTCTTC.

The chain has TRBV6-6 and TRBJ2-3; D call uncertain. This CDR3 comprises 13 residues. CDR1 and CDR2 from the germline V gene are MNHNY and SVGAGI (reference sequence). V was cut by 4 bases and J by 2 bases, with 7 bases left in between. CDR3 residues: CASSLALTDTQYF. Written as DNA, the CDR3 is TGTGCCAGCAGTTTGGCCCTCACAGATACGCAGTATTTT.

The chain uses TRBV7-2 and TRBJ2-5; 8 bases map to TRBD1. V trimming: 2 bases; J trimming: 5 bases; junction bases outside the gene matches: 4. This CDR3 comprises 14 residues. Germline CDR1 is SGHTA and CDR2 is FQGNSA. The CDR3 sequence: CASSLRTGLETQYF. The CDR3 DNA reads as TGTGCCAGCAGCTTACGGACAGGGTTGGAGACCCAGTACTTC.

The rearrangement joins TRBV6-5 to TRBJ2-3, with D maybe TRBD1 (6 bases). The CDR3 is 15 amino acids. Trimming removed 0 bases from V and 1 base from J, with 8 bases in between. The germline gives CDR1 MNHEY, CDR2 SVGAGI. As DNA, the CDR3 is TGTGCCAGCAGTTACTCGACAGGCCGCACAGATACGCAGTATTTT. It is translated as CASSYSTGRTDTQYF.

The CDR3 bases are TGTGCCATCGGAGATACGCAGTATTTT. Its translation is CAIGDTQYF. The chain has TRBV10-3 and TRBJ2-3; the D is unclear. The V gene lost 8 bases and the J gene lost 5 bases, with 2 bases spanning the gap. Germline-derived CDR1 and CDR2 are ENHRY and SYGVKD. The CDR3 is 9 residues long.

The V and J genes are TRBV7-2 and TRBJ2-2; TRBD1 is a possible D gene (6 bases). CDR1 is SGHTA and CDR2 is FQGNSA in the germline V gene. This CDR3 has 15 residues. V gave up 3 bases and J gave up 6 bases, with 14 bases separating them. The CDR3 nucleotides are TGTGCCAGCAGCTTCGTACAGGGTGTCGCCGGGGAGCTGTTTTTT. Its protein is CASSFVQGVAGELFF. Combining the CDR3 with reference TRBV7-2 and TRBJ2-2 gives the whole variable domain GAGVSQSPSNKVTEKGKDVELRCDPISGHTALYWYRQSLGQGLEFLIYFQGNSAPDKSGLPSDRFSAERTGGSVSTLTIQRTQQEDSAVYLCASSFVQGVAGELFFGEGSRLTVL.

This clone showed up just a few times. The chain has TRBV5-8 and TRBJ2-5; D is unresolved. The CDR3 has 12 residues. Germline V gene data show CDR1 as SGHTS and CDR2 as YDEGEE. V was cut by 0 bases and J by 2 bases, with 2 bases left in between. The CDR3 DNA sequence: TGTGCCAGCAGCTTGGGGCAAGAGACCCAGTACTTC. This codes for CASSLGQETQYF.

This chain links TRBV28 with TRBJ1-5; D possibly corresponds to TRBD1 (5 bases). V gave up 6 bases and J gave up 5 bases, with 11 bases separating them. The CDR3 covers 13 residues. Germline CDR1 and CDR2: MDHEN and SYDVKM. CDR3 sequence reads: CASSFRADQPQHF. For the CDR3, the DNA is TGTGCCAGCAGCTTCAGGGCGGATCAGCCCCAGCATTTT.

The genes are TRBV5-5 and TRBJ2-1; the D gene could be TRBD1 or TRBD2 (5 bases each). Germline-derived CDR1 and CDR2 are SGHKS and YYEKEE (reference sequence). V lost 2 bases and J 4 bases, leaving 13 bases between the germline ends. CDR3 length: 15 residues. The CDR3 DNA sequence: TGTGCCAGCAGCTTACTGACCGGGGCTTACAATGAGCAGTTCTTC. It translates to CASSLLTGAYNEQFF.

V gene TRBV27 combines with J gene TRBJ2-7; no firm D call. This CDR3 spans 14 amino acids. Germline assignment: CDR1 MNHEY and CDR2 SMNVEV (reference sequence). The V and J ends lost 10 bases and 0 bases respectively, with 16 bases between them. CDR3 DNA sequence: TGTGCCATCGCTTCCCTATCGAGCTCCTACGAGCAGTACTTC. Protein product: CAIASLSSSYEQYF.

The chain's CDR3 is CASSSSGGGYEQFF. CDR3 sequence (DNA): TGTGCCAGCAGCTCCTCAGGGGGCGGTTATGAGCAGTTCTTC. The rearrangement joins TRBV5-8 to TRBJ2-1, with 8 bases matching TRBD1. CDR3 length: 14 residues. In germline, CDR1 is SGHTS, CDR2 YDEGEE. V was pared by 3 bases and J by 8 bases, with 7 bases of the junction left unmatched.

The genes are TRBV7-9 and TRBJ1-3; 8 bases are shared with TRBD1. The germline gives CDR1 SEHNR, CDR2 FQNEAQ (reference sequence). CDR3 length equals 15 residues. The junction had 7 bases not matched to a gene; V was cut back by 5 bases and J by 4 bases. CDR3 sequence: CASSPTGGAGNTIYF. CDR3 DNA sequence: TGTGCCAGCAGCCCCACAGGGGGTGCGGGAAACACCATATATTTT.

This sequence joins TRBV6-1 and TRBJ2-5; 8 bases match TRBD2. Germline assignment: CDR1 MNHNS and CDR2 SASEGT. V shed 3 bases and J 4 bases; nucleotides not matched to a gene: 10. CDR3 length equals 16 residues. The CDR3 bases are TGTGCCAGCAGTGAGATAGCGGGACCTCAGGGAGAGACCCAGTACTTC. Encoded protein: CASSEIAGPQGETQYF.